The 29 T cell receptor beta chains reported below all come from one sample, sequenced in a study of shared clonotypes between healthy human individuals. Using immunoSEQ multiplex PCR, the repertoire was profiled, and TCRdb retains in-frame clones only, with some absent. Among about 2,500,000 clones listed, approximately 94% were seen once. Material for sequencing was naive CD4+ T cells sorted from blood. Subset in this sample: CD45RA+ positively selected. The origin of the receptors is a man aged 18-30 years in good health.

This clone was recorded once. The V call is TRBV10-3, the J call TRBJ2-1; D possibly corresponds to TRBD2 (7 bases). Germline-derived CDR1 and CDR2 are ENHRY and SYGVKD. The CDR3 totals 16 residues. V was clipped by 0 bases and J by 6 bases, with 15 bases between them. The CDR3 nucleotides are TGTGCCATCAGTGAGTCGGTACAGGGAGGGGTCAATGAGCAGTTCTTC. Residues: CAISESVQGGVNEQFF.

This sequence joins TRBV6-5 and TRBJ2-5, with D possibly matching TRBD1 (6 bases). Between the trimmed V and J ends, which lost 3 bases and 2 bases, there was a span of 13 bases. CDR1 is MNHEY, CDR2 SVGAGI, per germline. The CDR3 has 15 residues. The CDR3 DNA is TGTGCCAGCAGTTATGTGGGGGCTCTTCAAGAGACCCAGTACTTC. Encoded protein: CASSYVGALQETQYF.

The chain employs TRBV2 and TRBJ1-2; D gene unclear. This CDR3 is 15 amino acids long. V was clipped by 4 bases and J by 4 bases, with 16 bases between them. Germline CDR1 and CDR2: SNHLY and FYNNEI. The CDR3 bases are TGTGCCAGCAGTGTTGTCAGTTCCGAAGGCTATGGCTACACCTTC. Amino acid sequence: CASSVVSSEGYGYTF.

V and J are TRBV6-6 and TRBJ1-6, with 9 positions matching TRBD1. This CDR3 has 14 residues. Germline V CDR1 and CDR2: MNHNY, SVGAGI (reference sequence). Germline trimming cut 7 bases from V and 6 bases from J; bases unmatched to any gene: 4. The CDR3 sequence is CASKTGGGNSPLHF. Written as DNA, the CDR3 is TGTGCCAGCAAAACAGGGGGCGGTAATTCACCCCTCCACTTT.

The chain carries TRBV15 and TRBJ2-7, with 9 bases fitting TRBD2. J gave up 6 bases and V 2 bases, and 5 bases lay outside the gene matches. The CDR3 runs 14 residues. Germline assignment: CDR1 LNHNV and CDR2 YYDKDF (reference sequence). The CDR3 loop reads CATSRRSSGAEQYF. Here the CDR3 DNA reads TGTGCCACCAGCAGACGGTCTAGCGGGGCCGAGCAGTACTTC.

Written as DNA, the CDR3 is TGTGCCAGCAGTTCCCCTCCCGGGGCGGCTAACAATGAGCAGTTCTTC. The encoded protein is CASSSPPGAANNEQFF. The chain uses TRBV6-5 and TRBJ2-1; D may correspond to TRBD1 or TRBD2 (5 bases each). This CDR3 comprises 16 residues. CDR1 and CDR2 (germline): MNHEY, SVGAGI. Trimming pared 4 bases from V and 5 bases from J, leaving 18 bases between.

CDR3 sequence: CASSQEAAGQSSYEQYF. In DNA, the CDR3 is TGCGCCAGCAGCCAAGAAGCGGCGGGACAGAGCTCCTACGAGCAGTACTTC. The chain employs TRBV4-1 and TRBJ2-7; D perhaps matches TRBD1 (7 bases). Germline V CDR1 and CDR2: MGHRA, YSYEKL. CDR3 length: 17 residues. Trimming took off 0 bases at V and 0 bases at J, with 15 bases between the two ends.

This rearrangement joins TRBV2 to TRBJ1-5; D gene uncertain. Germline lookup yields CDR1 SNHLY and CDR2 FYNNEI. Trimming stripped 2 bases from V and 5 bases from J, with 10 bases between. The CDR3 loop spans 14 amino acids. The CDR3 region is CASSESTEYQPQHF. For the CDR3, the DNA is TGTGCCAGCAGTGAATCGACGGAGTATCAGCCCCAGCATTTT.

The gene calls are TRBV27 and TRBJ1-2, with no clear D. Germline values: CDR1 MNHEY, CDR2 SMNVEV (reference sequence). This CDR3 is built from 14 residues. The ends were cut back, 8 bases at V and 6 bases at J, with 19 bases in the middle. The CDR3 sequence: CASSLNGNTNGYTF. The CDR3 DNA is TGTGCCAGCTCTCTTAATGGTAATACCAATGGCTACACCTTC.

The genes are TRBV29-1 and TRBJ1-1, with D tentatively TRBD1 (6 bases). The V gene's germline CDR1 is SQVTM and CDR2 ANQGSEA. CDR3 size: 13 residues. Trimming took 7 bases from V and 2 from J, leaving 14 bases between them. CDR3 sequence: CSAHGQLNTEAFF. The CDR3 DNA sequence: TGCAGCGCACACGGACAGTTAAACACTGAAGCTTTCTTT. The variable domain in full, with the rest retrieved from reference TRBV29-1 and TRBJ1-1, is SAVISQKPSRDICQRGTSLTIQCQVDSQVTMMFWYRQQPGQSLTLIATANQGSEATYESGFVIDKFPISRPNLTFSTLTVSNMSPEDSSIYLCSAHGQLNTEAFFGQGTRLTVV.

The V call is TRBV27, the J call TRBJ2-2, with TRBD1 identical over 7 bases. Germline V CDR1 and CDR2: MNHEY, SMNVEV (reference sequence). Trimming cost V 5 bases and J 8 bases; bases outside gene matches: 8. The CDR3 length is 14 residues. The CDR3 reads CASSTQGRRGELFF. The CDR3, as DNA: TGTGCCAGCAGTACACAGGGGCGCCGGGGGGAGCTGTTTTTT.

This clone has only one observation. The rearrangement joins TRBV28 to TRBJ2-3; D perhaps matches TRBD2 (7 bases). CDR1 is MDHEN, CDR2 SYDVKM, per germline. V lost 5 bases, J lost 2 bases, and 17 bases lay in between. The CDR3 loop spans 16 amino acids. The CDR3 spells CASSPQGRGYTDTQYF. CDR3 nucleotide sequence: TGTGCCAGCAGTCCCCAGGGGAGGGGGTACACAGATACGCAGTATTTT. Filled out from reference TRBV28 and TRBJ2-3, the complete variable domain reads DVKVTQSSRYLVKRTGEKVFLECVQDMDHENMFWYRQDPGLGLRLIYFSYDVKMKEKGDIPEGYSVSREKKERFSLILESASTNQTSMYLCASSPQGRGYTDTQYFGPGTRLTVL.

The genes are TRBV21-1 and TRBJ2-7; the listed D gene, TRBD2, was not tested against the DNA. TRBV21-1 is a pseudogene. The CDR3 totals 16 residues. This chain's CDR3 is CASSKVKSLRLYEQYF. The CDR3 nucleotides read TGTGCCAGCAGCAAAGTGAAGAGCTTGCGGCTCTACGAGCAGTACTTC.

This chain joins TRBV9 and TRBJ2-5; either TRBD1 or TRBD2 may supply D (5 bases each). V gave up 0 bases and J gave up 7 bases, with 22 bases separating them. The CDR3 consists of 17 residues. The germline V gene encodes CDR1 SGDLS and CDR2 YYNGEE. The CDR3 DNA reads TGTGCCAGCAGCGTAGATTCGGTGCCGGAGGCGCAGGGGACCCAGTACTTC. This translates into CASSVDSVPEAQGTQYF. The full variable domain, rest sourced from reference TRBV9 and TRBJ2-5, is DSGVTQTPKHLITATGQRVTLRCSPRSGDLSVYWYQQSLDQGLQFLIQYYNGEERAKGNILERFSAQQFPDLHSELNLSSLELGDSALYFCASSVDSVPEAQGTQYFGPGTRLLVL.

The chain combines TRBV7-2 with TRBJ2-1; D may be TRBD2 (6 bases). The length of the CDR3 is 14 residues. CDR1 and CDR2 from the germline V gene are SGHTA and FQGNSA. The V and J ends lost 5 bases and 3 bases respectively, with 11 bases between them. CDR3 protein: CASSPGGFYNEQFF. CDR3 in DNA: TGTGCCAGCAGCCCCGGGGGATTCTACAATGAGCAGTTCTTC.

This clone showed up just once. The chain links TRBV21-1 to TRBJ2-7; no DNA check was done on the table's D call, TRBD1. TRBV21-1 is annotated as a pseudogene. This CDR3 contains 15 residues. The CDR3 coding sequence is TGTGCCAGCAGCTTAGGGGGATCCTCAACCTACGAGCAGTACTTC. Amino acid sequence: CASSLGGSSTYEQYF.

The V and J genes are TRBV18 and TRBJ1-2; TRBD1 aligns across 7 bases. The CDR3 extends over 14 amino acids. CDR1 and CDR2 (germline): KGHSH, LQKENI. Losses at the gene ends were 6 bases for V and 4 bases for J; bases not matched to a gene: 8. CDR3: CASSPDRVIYGYTF. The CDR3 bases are TGTGCCAGCTCGCCCGACAGGGTTATCTATGGCTACACCTTC. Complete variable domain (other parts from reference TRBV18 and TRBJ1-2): NAGVMQNPRHLVRRRGQEARLRCSPMKGHSHVYWYRQLPEEGLKFMVYLQKENIIDESGMPKERFSAEFPKEGPSILRIQQVVRGDSAAYFCASSPDRVIYGYTFGSGTRLTVV.

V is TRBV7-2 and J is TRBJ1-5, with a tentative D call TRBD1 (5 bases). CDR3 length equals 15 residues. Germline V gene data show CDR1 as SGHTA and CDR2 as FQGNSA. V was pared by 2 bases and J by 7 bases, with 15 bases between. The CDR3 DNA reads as TGTGCCAGCAGCTTAACGGGGGTGACGGGACAGCCCCAGCATTTT. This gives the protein CASSLTGVTGQPQHF.

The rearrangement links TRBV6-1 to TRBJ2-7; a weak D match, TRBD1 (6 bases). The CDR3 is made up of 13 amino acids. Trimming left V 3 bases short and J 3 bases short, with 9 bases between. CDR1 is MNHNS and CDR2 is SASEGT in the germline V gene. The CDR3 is CASSDRDNYEQYF. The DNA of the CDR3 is TGTGCCAGCAGTGATCGGGACAACTACGAGCAGTACTTC.

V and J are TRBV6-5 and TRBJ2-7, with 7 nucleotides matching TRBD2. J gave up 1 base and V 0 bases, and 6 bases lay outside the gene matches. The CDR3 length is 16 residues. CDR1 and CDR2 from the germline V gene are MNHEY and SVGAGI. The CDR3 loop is CASSYSALAESYEQYF. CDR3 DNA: TGTGCCAGCAGTTACTCTGCGCTAGCGGAATCCTACGAGCAGTACTTC.

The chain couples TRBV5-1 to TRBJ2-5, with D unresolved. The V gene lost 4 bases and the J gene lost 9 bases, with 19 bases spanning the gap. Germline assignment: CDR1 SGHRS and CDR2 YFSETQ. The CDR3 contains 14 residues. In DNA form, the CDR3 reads TGCGCCAGCAGCCTAGACCAGGTTTTTGCGGCCCAGTACTTC. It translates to CASSLDQVFAAQYF.

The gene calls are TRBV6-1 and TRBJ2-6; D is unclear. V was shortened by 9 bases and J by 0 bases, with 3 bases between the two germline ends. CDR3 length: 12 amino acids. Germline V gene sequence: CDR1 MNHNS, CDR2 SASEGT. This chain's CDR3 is CASYSGANVLTF. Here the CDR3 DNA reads TGTGCCAGTTACTCTGGGGCCAACGTCCTGACTTTC.

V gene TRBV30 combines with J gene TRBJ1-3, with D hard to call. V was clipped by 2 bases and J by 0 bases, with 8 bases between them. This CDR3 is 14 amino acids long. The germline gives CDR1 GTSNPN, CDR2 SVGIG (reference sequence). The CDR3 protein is CAWSPVSSGNTIYF. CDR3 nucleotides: TGTGCCTGGAGTCCGGTTTCCTCTGGAAACACCATATATTTT.

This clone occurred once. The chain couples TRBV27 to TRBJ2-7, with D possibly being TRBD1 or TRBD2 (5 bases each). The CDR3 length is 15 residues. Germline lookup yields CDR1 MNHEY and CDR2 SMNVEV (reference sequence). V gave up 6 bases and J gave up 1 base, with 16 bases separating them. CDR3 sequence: CASSPFGTSSYEQYF. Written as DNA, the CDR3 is TGTGCCAGCAGCCCCTTTGGGACGTCTTCCTACGAGCAGTACTTC.

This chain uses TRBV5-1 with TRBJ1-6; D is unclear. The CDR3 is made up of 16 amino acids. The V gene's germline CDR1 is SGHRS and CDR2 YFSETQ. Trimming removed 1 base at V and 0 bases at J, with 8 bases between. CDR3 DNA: TGCGCCAGCAGCTTGAGTTTAAGCTCCTATAATTCACCCCTCCACTTT. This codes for CASSLSLSSYNSPLHF.

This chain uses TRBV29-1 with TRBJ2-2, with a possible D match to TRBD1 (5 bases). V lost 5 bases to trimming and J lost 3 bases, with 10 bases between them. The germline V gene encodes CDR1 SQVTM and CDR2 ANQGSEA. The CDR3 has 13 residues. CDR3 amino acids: CSVSRVDTGELFF. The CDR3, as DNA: TGCAGCGTTTCCAGGGTCGACACCGGGGAGCTGTTTTTT.

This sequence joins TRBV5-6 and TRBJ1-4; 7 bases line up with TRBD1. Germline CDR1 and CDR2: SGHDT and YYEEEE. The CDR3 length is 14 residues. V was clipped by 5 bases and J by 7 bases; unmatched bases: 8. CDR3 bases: TGTGCCAGCAGTCACGACAGGGAGGGTGAAAAACTGTTTTTT. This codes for CASSHDREGEKLFF.

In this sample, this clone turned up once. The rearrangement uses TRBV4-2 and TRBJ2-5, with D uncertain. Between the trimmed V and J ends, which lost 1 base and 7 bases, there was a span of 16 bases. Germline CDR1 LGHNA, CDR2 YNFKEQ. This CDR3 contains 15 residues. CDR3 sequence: CASSQVWQQERTQYF. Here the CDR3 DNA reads TGTGCCAGCAGCCAAGTCTGGCAGCAAGAGAGGACCCAGTACTTC.

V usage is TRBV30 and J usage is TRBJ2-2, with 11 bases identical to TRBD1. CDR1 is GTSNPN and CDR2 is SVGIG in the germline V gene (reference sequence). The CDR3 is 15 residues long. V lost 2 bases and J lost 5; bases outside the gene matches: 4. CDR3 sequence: CAWSIGTGGTGELFF. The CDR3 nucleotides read TGTGCCTGGAGTATCGGGACAGGGGGAACCGGGGAGCTGTTTTTT.